Below, 4 T cell receptor beta chains from the same sample are listed, as sequenced in a study of cytomegalovirus exposure and HLA in healthy donors (dated by TCRdb to 2017 to 2019). Libraries were built with the immunoSEQ multiplex PCR assay. TCRdb re-hosts the immuneACCESS table, in-frame sequences only. Its copies lack some clones; in the studies checked, an unresolved V gene accounts for under half of them, and the cause for the rest is not known. The sample data list 160,000 or so clones, and about 88% of these were observed just once. Of the sample, 2.5% to 3% falls within the top ten clones. The material sequenced was PBMCs. These receptors came from a man aged 18 to 29 in good health and CMV-seronegative.

The chain couples TRBV7-2 to TRBJ2-7, with 11 bases matching TRBD1. Trimming took 6 bases from V and 1 from J; bases not matched to a gene: 5. There are 15 residues in the CDR3. Germline assignment: CDR1 SGHTA and CDR2 FQGNSA. The CDR3 nucleotides read TGTGCCAGCAGTTTGGGACAGGGGGTTTCCTACGAGCAGTACTTC. It is translated as CASSLGQGVSYEQYF. The variable domain in full, completed from reference TRBV7-2 and TRBJ2-7, reads GAGVSQSPSNKVTEKGKDVELRCDPISGHTALYWYRQSLGQGLEFLIYFQGNSAPDKSGLPSDRFSAERTGGSVSTLTIQRTQQEDSAVYLCASSLGQGVSYEQYFGPGTRLTVT.

A few counts support this clone. The chain carries TRBV5-5 and TRBJ1-3; D call uncertain. Deletions cut 3 bases from V and 7 bases from J, with 11 bases between. The CDR3 runs 13 residues. Germline V gene sequence: CDR1 SGHKS, CDR2 YYEKEE (reference sequence). CDR3 sequence: CASSYGSGNTIYF. DNA for the CDR3: TGTGCCAGCAGCTACGGTTCGGGGAACACCATATATTTT. Full variable domain (outside the CDR3, taken from reference TRBV5-5 and TRBJ1-3): DAGVTQSPTHLIKTRGQQVTLRCSPISGHKSVSWYQQVLGQGPQFIFQYYEKEERGRGNFPDRFSARQFPNYSSELNVNALLLGDSALYLCASSYGSGNTIYFGEGSWLTVV.

This sequence joins TRBV13 and TRBJ2-7; TRBD1 is a possible D gene (5 bases). This CDR3 region has 14 residues. Deletions cut 0 bases from V and 2 bases from J, with 8 bases between. Germline CDR1 is PRHDT and CDR2 is FYEKMQ (reference sequence). The CDR3: CASSLGQGTYEQYF. The DNA of the CDR3 is TGTGCCAGCAGCTTAGGGCAGGGAACCTACGAGCAGTACTTC.

This sequence joins TRBV18 and TRBJ1-2; 7 bases match TRBD1. The CDR3 runs to 15 residues. The J segment lost 1 base and the V segment lost 0 bases, leaving 2 bases of the junction unmatched. Germline V gene lookup returns CDR1 KGHSH and CDR2 LQKENI. CDR3 loop: CASSPPGTVNYGYTF. In nucleotides, the CDR3 is TGTGCCAGCTCACCACCTGGGACAGTTAACTATGGCTACACCTTC.